This T cell receptor beta chain stems from a study of T-cell reconstitution after alpha-beta-depleted transplantation in children. Study-wide results and caveats: Hyperexpanded clones declined; after one year, newly produced T cells mostly supplied diversity. At day 60, the high TCRbeta diversity found in some patients originated from recipient T cells and thymic progenitors that had survived. Approximately two months post-transplant, alpha-beta T cells reportedly originated from several hundred expanded graft clones.

CDR3 length: 15 amino acids. With 4 bases removed from V and 2 bases from J, the gap between germline ends came to 14 bases. CDR1 SQVTM and CDR2 ANQGSEA come from the germline V gene. A library of TCRbeta sequences, prepared with unique molecular identifiers, was generated. A single record per CDR3 protein comes from TCRdb applying MiXCR to the PCR reads. The sample lists approximately 980,000 distinct CDR3 sequences, roughly 31% occurring once. This clonotype was observed a few times. Its antigen is still unknown. The receptor was derived from a boy younger than two who had a stem cell transplant for SCID, so the T cells may come from the graft donor. The sequenced sample was PBMCs, mostly from graft donor cells, obtained 360 days after TCRalphabeta/CD19-depleted stem cell transplant. The chain carries TRBV29-1 and TRBJ2-2; D is uncertain. The CDR3 DNA is TGCAGCGTTGTTCCCATTGGCAGAAACACCGGGGAGCTGTTTTTT. Its protein product is CSVVPIGRNTGELFF.